This T cell receptor (beta chain) was recorded in a study of OX40 agonist ivuxolimab in advanced cancers. Study in general: Dose-escalation patients had hepatocellular carcinoma, melanoma, renal cell or head and neck cancer. The group had a mean age of 60 years, ranged from roughly 23 to 90, and was 82.7% male. Study-level points and caveats: CD4+ and CD8+ blood T cells expanded clonally by week 6 at 0.1 to 3.0 mg/kg.

Within the sample, this clone is medium-sized. Its antigen is unidentified. At the DNA level, this CDR3 is encoded by other sequences in the same sample as well. Trimming shortened V by 5 bases and J by 0 bases, and 8 bases separated the two germline ends. Germline CDR1 is MNHEY and CDR2 is SMNVEV (reference sequence). This CDR3 region has 13 residues. TCRdb keeps only in-frame clones here, not all; method: immunoSEQ multiplex PCR. Of around 15,000 clones in the sample, about 83% were seen once. Specimen: CD4+ or CD8+ T cells sorted from blood, collected in a trial of the OX40 agonist ivuxolimab. The rearrangement uses TRBV27 and TRBJ2-7; D assignment may be TRBD1 or TRBD2 (5 bases each). This TCR was recovered from an adult with an advanced solid tumor such as melanoma, head and neck, liver or kidney cancer. The CDR3 region is CASSPGASYEQYF. The CDR3 DNA reads TGTGCCAGCAGTCCCGGGGCCTCCTACGAGCAGTACTTC.